Given below is one T cell receptor (beta chain) in context. What it binds is not known. Vbeta (60) and Jbeta (13) primers were used in the PCR. TCRdb's table, derived via immunoSEQ multiplex PCR, lists solely in-frame clones and lacks some. The sample has about 98,000 clones, around 86% seen once. Germline-derived CDR1 and CDR2 are MDHEN and SYDVKM. CDR3 length equals 15 residues. V was pared by 5 bases and J by 10 bases, with 12 bases of the junction left unmatched. These data originate in a study of cytomegalovirus exposure and HLA in healthy donors. Notes on the study in general: A later analysis, which compared TCR beta chains of equal frequency, found the HLA-associated ones more clonally expanded. A later analysis showed TCR association rates differing by HLA locus, peaking at DRB1 and lowest at HLA-C. Sequencing depth across donors, presence/absence analyses assumed, was roughly uniform.

The source is a female donor in good health and CMV-seropositive. The chain is built from TRBV28 and TRBJ2-4, with 9 bases fitting TRBD1. Sample: PBMCs. As DNA, the CDR3 is TGTGCCAGCAGTATGGACAGGGGATACGAGGGGATTCAGTACTTC. Its protein is CASSMDRGYEGIQYF.